This is a list of T cell receptor beta chains from one sample in a study of CD8 T cells in Susac syndrome. TCRdb itself ran the immunoSEQ multiplex PCR reads through MiXCR, one entry per CDR3 protein. The table shows about 210,000 distinct CDR3 sequences, with approximately 95% occurring only once. Input material: CD4+ T cells from PBMCs. Receptors were obtained from a human donor with multiple sclerosis. Each CDR3 is given with its conserved first and last residue. D genes are given only for firm matches. Clone size is stated in some rows and not others, as once, few, many or a class when expanded.

d_gene	v_gene	j_gene	abundance	CDR3aa	CDR3nt
TRBD2	TRBV6-1	TRBJ2-4	NA	CASRSTSGVSKNIQYF	TGTGCCAGCAGATCCACTAGCGGGGTCTCAAAAAACATTCAGTACTTC
NA	TRBV5-1	TRBJ2-5	NA	CASSFGAKETQYF	TGCGCCAGCAGCTTCGGGGCGAAAGAGACCCAGTACTTC
NA	TRBV29-1	TRBJ2-2	NA	CSVTRVTGELFF	TGCAGCGTCACACGGGTCACCGGGGAGCTGTTTTTT
NA	TRBV2	TRBJ1-2	NA	CASSEGVYGYTF	TGTGCCAGCAGTGAGGGGGTCTATGGCTACACCTTC
NA	TRBV7-6	TRBJ1-4	NA	CASSALRTDIGEKLFF	TGTGCCAGCAGCGCTCTTAGGACAGACATCGGTGAAAAACTGTTTTTT
NA	TRBV28	TRBJ2-5	NA	CASSLRKTEETQYF	TGTGCCAGCAGTTTACGAAAGACAGAAGAGACCCAGTACTTC
TRBD2	TRBV30	TRBJ2-3	NA	CAWSRLAGAPDTQYF	TGTGCCTGGTCACGACTAGCGGGAGCTCCAGATACGCAGTATTTT
TRBD1	TRBV30	TRBJ1-2	NA	CAWSSGTGPSRGYTF	TGTGCCTGGAGTTCGGGGACAGGGCCTTCCCGCGGCTACACCTTC
TRBD1	TRBV7-9	TRBJ2-1	NA	CASSLGQGPYNEQFF	TGTGCCAGCAGCTTAGGACAGGGTCCCTACAATGAGCAGTTCTTC
NA	TRBV19	TRBJ1-2	NA	CASSIGFGKSGSYGYTF	TGTGCCAGTAGTATAGGATTCGGAAAATCGGGCAGCTATGGCTACACCTTC
NA	TRBV27	TRBJ2-7	NA	CASSAWGSSYEQYF	TGTGCCAGCAGTGCCTGGGGTAGCTCCTACGAGCAGTACTTC
NA	TRBV11-2	TRBJ2-3	NA	CASTPSGVTQYF	TGTGCCAGCACCCCTTCTGGGGTTACGCAGTATTTT
NA	TRBV10-3	TRBJ1-1	NA	CAISELQGARGTEAFF	TGTGCCATCAGTGAGCTGCAGGGTGCTAGAGGCACTGAAGCTTTCTTT
NA	TRBV19	TRBJ1-3	NA	CATAGRTRNTIYF	TGTGCCACTGCCGGGAGGACTAGAAACACCATATATTTT
NA	TRBV12-3/TRBV12-4	TRBJ2-5	NA	CASSPDATQETQYF	TGTGCCAGCAGTCCCGACGCGACCCAAGAGACCCAGTACTTC
TRBD1	TRBV20-1	TRBJ2-2	NA	CSARVQGAIGELFF	TGCAGTGCTAGAGTCCAGGGGGCTATCGGGGAGCTGTTTTTT
TRBD1	TRBV7-9	TRBJ1-1	NA	CASSPGTGWENTEAFF	TGTGCCAGCAGCCCAGGGACAGGGTGGGAAAACACTGAAGCTTTCTTT
TRBD1	TRBV4-2	TRBJ1-2	NA	CASSQLTTGIVGYTF	TGTGCCAGCAGCCAATTAACGACAGGGATCGTTGGCTACACCTTC
NA	TRBV2	TRBJ1-5	NA	CASSEERSRGAQHF	TGTGCCAGCAGTGAAGAGCGAAGCAGAGGGGCCCAGCATTTT
NA	TRBV20-1	TRBJ1-1	NA	CSASQRVEAFF	TGCAGTGCTTCTCAAAGGGTTGAAGCTTTCTTT
TRBD2	TRBV27	TRBJ2-1	NA	CASSVIGTSGNEQFF	TGTGCCAGCAGTGTAATCGGGACTAGCGGAAATGAGCAGTTCTTC
NA	TRBV7-3	TRBJ2-2	NA	CASSLTGFMTGELFF	TGTGCCAGCAGCTTAACTGGGTTTATGACCGGGGAGCTGTTTTTT
NA	TRBV9	TRBJ2-1	NA	CASSVGLDSTNEQFF	TGTGCCAGCAGCGTGGGATTAGACAGCACTAATGAGCAGTTCTTC
TRBD2	TRBV5-1	TRBJ2-3	once	CASSPGGPQDTQYF	TGCGCCAGCAGCCCGGGAGGGCCTCAGGATACGCAGTATTTT
NA	TRBV5-6	TRBJ2-5	NA	CASSWRLQETQYF	TGTGCCAGCAGCTGGAGGCTCCAAGAGACCCAGTACTTC
NA	TRBV3-1	TRBJ1-2	NA	CASSQDGAGYGYTF	TGTGCCAGCAGCCAAGATGGGGCAGGGTATGGCTACACCTTC
NA	TRBV20-1	TRBJ2-7	NA	CSASYPGAREQYF	TGCAGTGCTTCTTACCCAGGGGCGAGGGAGCAGTACTTC
TRBD1	TRBV7-8	TRBJ2-5	NA	CASSGQGQTQETQYF	TGTGCCAGCAGCGGACAGGGACAGACGCAAGAGACCCAGTACTTC
TRBD1	TRBV7-6	TRBJ2-2	NA	CASSFRGQGSGELFF	TGTGCCAGCAGCTTCCGTGGACAGGGGTCCGGGGAGCTGTTTTTT
NA	TRBV7-9	TRBJ2-3	NA	CASSLIFGSDTQYF	TGTGCCAGCAGCTTGATCTTCGGTTCAGATACGCAGTATTTT
NA	TRBV20-1	TRBJ1-2	NA	CSARDRPGANYGYTF	TGCAGTGCTAGAGACAGGCCAGGGGCTAACTATGGCTACACCTTC
TRBD1	TRBV14	TRBJ2-3	NA	CASSRDRHTDTQYF	TGTGCCAGCAGCCGGGACAGGCACACAGATACGCAGTATTTT
NA	TRBV13	TRBJ2-5	NA	CASKRAGQKETQYF	TGTGCCAGCAAAAGGGCTGGGCAAAAAGAGACCCAGTACTTC
NA	TRBV20-1	TRBJ2-5	NA	CSASRTEETQYF	TGCAGTGCTAGCAGGACGGAAGAGACCCAGTACTTC
NA	TRBV3-1	TRBJ2-1	NA	CASSQGRASSYNEQFF	TGTGCCAGCAGCCAAGGTCGAGCGAGCTCCTACAATGAGCAGTTCTTC
NA	TRBV29-1	TRBJ2-5	NA	CSVVPQGWGTQYF	TGCAGCGTTGTCCCCCAGGGTTGGGGGACCCAGTACTTC
NA	TRBV20-1	TRBJ1-2	NA	CSARWVSEGYTF	TGCAGTGCCAGATGGGTATCGGAGGGCTACACCTTC
NA	TRBV4-1	TRBJ2-3	NA	CASSQPLQGSTDTQYF	TGCGCCAGCAGCCAACCTTTGCAGGGGAGCACAGATACGCAGTATTTT
NA	TRBV12-3/TRBV12-4	TRBJ2-1	once	CASSFGTDEQFF	TGTGCCAGCAGTTTTGGGACGGATGAGCAGTTCTTC
NA	TRBV20-1	TRBJ2-3	NA	CSVQGPVMDTQYF	TGCAGTGTCCAGGGGCCTGTCATGGATACGCAGTATTTT
NA	TRBV20-1	TRBJ2-3	NA	CSARVGISTDTQYF	TGCAGTGCTAGAGTTGGGATAAGCACAGATACGCAGTATTTT
NA	TRBV20-1	TRBJ1-5	NA	CSARGEDRYQPQHF	TGCAGTGCTAGAGGAGAGGACAGATATCAGCCCCAGCATTTT
TRBD2	TRBV30	TRBJ2-5	NA	CAWSVGTGGTPETQYF	TGTGCCTGGAGTGTAGGAACGGGAGGGACCCCAGAGACCCAGTACTTC
NA	TRBV27	TRBJ2-1	NA	CASKKEVFVYNEQFF	TGTGCCAGCAAAAAGGAGGTTTTCGTGTACAATGAGCAGTTCTTC
TRBD1	TRBV29-1	TRBJ1-4	NA	CSVRTGGGKLFF	TGCAGCGTTCGGACAGGGGGCGGTAAACTGTTTTTT
TRBD2	TRBV5-1	TRBJ2-3	NA	CASSSGTSEGDTQYF	TGCGCCAGCAGCTCCGGGACTAGCGAGGGAGATACGCAGTATTTT
TRBD2	TRBV3-1	TRBJ2-4	NA	CASNVETGGKSIQYF	TGTGCCAGCAACGTAGAGACGGGGGGAAAAAGCATTCAGTACTTC
NA	TRBV20-1	TRBJ2-1	once	CSARDDSYNEQFF	TGCAGTGCTAGAGACGACTCCTACAATGAGCAGTTCTTC
TRBD1	TRBV29-1	TRBJ1-4	NA	CSGGQGPGVLFF	TGCAGCGGCGGACAGGGGCCCGGAGTACTGTTTTTT
TRBD1	TRBV29-1	TRBJ2-7	NA	CSVEKGQGSYEQYF	TGCAGCGTTGAGAAGGGACAGGGATCCTACGAGCAGTACTTC
NA	TRBV4-1	TRBJ1-2	NA	CASSQVGRGSGYGYTF	TGCGCCAGCAGCCAAGTTGGCAGGGGCTCGGGCTATGGCTACACCTTC
TRBD1	TRBV29-1	TRBJ1-2	NA	CSVTRGLIYGYTF	TGCAGCGTTACCAGGGGGCTCATCTATGGCTACACCTTC
NA	TRBV5-1	TRBJ1-1	NA	CASSLGRQTTEAFF	TGCGCCAGCAGCCTGGGACGGCAAACCACTGAAGCTTTCTTT
NA	TRBV12-3/TRBV12-4	TRBJ2-7	once	CATRGGNYEQYF	TGTGCCACCAGGGGGGGGAACTACGAGCAGTACTTC
TRBD2	TRBV30	TRBJ2-1	once	CASLAGVGNEQFF	TGTGCCTCCCTAGCGGGAGTAGGCAATGAGCAGTTCTTC
TRBD2	TRBV3-1	TRBJ2-3	NA	CASRPGTSGDTQYF	TGTGCCAGCAGACCCGGGACTAGTGGTGATACGCAGTATTTT
TRBD1	TRBV12-3/TRBV12-4	TRBJ2-7	NA	CASTRTGASYEQYF	TGTGCCAGCACTCGGACAGGCGCCTCCTACGAGCAGTACTTC